The 29 T cell receptor beta chains in this list originate from one sample, sequenced in a study of blood T cell repertoires in COVID-19. Measured with immunoSEQ multiplex PCR; TCRdb has only the in-frame clones, and not every one. The top ten clones hold around 5% of a sample with about 280,000 clones, 80% to 85% of them seen once. The sequenced sample consisted of PBMCs or T cells enriched from blood (not recorded which). The receptors were gathered from a man aged 35 to 55 who had been exposed to COVID-19.

The gene calls are TRBV24-1 and TRBJ2-1; D remains unclear. There are 13 residues in the CDR3. Germline CDR1 reads KGHDR; CDR2 reads SFDVKD. Trimming removed 5 bases at V and 13 bases at J, with 17 bases between. The CDR3 bases are TGTGCCACCAGTGCAAACTATGGTTCAGTCCAGTTCTTC. It encodes CATSANYGSVQFF.

The V gene is TRBV18, the J gene TRBJ2-1, with D hard to call. The germline gives CDR1 KGHSH, CDR2 LQKENI. V lost 5 bases to trimming and J lost 5 bases, with 16 bases between them. The CDR3 has 15 amino acids. CDR3 residues: CASSSVQRKDNEQFF. The CDR3, as DNA: TGTGCCAGCTCATCCGTCCAGAGGAAAGACAATGAGCAGTTCTTC.

A note on this clone: This specimen includes other DNA sequences encoding the same CDR3. V and J are TRBV12-3 or TRBV12-4 and TRBJ1-1; D not resolved. The CDR3 runs 13 residues. The germline V and J ends were trimmed by 3 bases and 0 bases, with 5 bases remaining between them. The CDR3 region is CASSFTVNTEAFF. In DNA form, the CDR3 reads TGTGCCAGCAGTTTTACAGTGAACACTGAAGCTTTCTTT.

The rearrangement joins TRBV19 to TRBJ1-2, with 7 bases matching TRBD1. The CDR3 covers 13 residues. In germline, CDR1 is LNHDA, CDR2 SQIVND (reference sequence). The J segment lost 8 bases and the V segment lost 5 bases, leaving 8 bases of the junction unmatched. The CDR3 spells CASSAAEGAGYTF. The CDR3 region has the DNA TGTGCCAGTAGTGCCGCTGAGGGGGCGGGCTACACCTTC.

The V call is TRBV19, the J call TRBJ2-4, with D maybe TRBD2 (7 bases). Germline V lookup: CDR1 LNHDA, CDR2 SQIVND (reference sequence). The CDR3 consists of 16 residues. V lost 5 bases to trimming and J lost 4 bases, with 18 bases between them. The CDR3 DNA reads TGTGCCAGTAGTCCCTTGAGGGGGGAGGGAAAAAACATTCAGTACTTC. It is translated as CASSPLRGEGKNIQYF.

CDR3 amino acids: CASSLEGGANEKLFF. CDR3 nucleotide sequence: TGCGCCAGCAGCTTGGAAGGGGGGGCTAATGAAAAACTGTTTTTT. This chain connects TRBV5-1 to TRBJ1-4; tentative D call: TRBD1 (6 bases). Germline CDR1 reads SGHRS; CDR2 reads YFSETQ. Trimming stripped 0 bases from V and 3 bases from J, with 9 bases between. CDR3 length: 15 residues.

The rearrangement joins TRBV9 to TRBJ2-7; 9 positions match TRBD2. This CDR3 region has 16 residues. Germline CDR1 reads SGDLS; CDR2 reads YYNGEE. V shed 4 bases and J 9 bases; nucleotides not matched to a gene: 17. The CDR3 reads CASSPLPSGTIPLQYF. DNA for the CDR3: TGTGCCAGCAGCCCCCTCCCTAGCGGGACGATCCCGCTGCAGTACTTC.

This chain joins TRBV11-3 and TRBJ2-5; D is perhaps TRBD1 (6 bases). The V gene lost 5 bases and the J gene lost 7 bases, with 20 bases spanning the gap. Germline V gene data show CDR1 as SGHNT and CDR2 as YENEEA. The CDR3 runs to 15 residues. The CDR3: CASSTRTESSGTQYF. In nucleotides, the CDR3 is TGTGCCAGCAGCACCCGGACAGAATCTTCTGGGACCCAGTACTTC.

The table lists this clone with a few counts. The gene calls are TRBV28 and TRBJ1-3; D is ambiguous. The length of the CDR3 is 12 residues. The V gene lost 10 bases and the J gene lost 2 bases, with 9 bases spanning the gap. CDR1 and CDR2 (germline): MDHEN, SYDVKM. In DNA, the CDR3 is TGTGCCATCCGAGGTCCTGGAAACACCATATATTTT. The encoded protein is CAIRGPGNTIYF.

This clone appeared a few times. The chain joins TRBV30 to TRBJ2-2; TRBD2 matches 13 bases. Germline CDR1 is GTSNPN and CDR2 is SVGIG (reference sequence). The CDR3 covers 17 residues. Trimming removed 0 bases from V and 5 bases from J; junction bases left unmatched: 6. The CDR3 loop is CAWSVGILAGGTGELFF. The CDR3 DNA sequence: TGTGCCTGGAGTGTGGGGATACTAGCGGGAGGGACCGGGGAGCTGTTTTTT.

The chain combines TRBV9 with TRBJ1-1; D gene uncertain. The germline CDR1 and CDR2 sequences are SGDLS and YYNGEE. V was clipped by 3 bases and J by 1 base, with 10 bases between them. The CDR3 totals 14 residues. The CDR3 loop reads CASSEDGGNTEAFF. CDR3 nucleotide sequence: TGTGCCAGCAGCGAAGATGGAGGGAACACTGAAGCTTTCTTT.

The chain carries TRBV28 and TRBJ1-3; D is unresolved. The CDR3 is 15 amino acids. Deletions cut 7 bases from V and 0 bases from J, with 13 bases between. Germline V gene sequence: CDR1 MDHEN, CDR2 SYDVKM. CDR3: CASTPPGTSGNTIYF. DNA for the CDR3: TGTGCCAGCACCCCGCCAGGCACCTCTGGAAACACCATATATTTT.

This sequence joins TRBV19 and TRBJ1-1; no clear D. V lost 5 bases to trimming and J lost 4 bases, with 8 bases between them. In germline, CDR1 is LNHDA, CDR2 SQIVND (reference sequence). This CDR3 contains 12 residues. The CDR3 loop is CASSVVATEAFF. The CDR3 nucleotides are TGTGCCAGTAGTGTGGTGGCCACTGAAGCTTTCTTT.

The V and J genes are TRBV12-3 or TRBV12-4 and TRBJ2-7, with D possibly being TRBD2 (5 bases). Trimming pared 5 bases from V and 7 bases from J, leaving 9 bases between. This CDR3 region has 11 residues. The DNA for the CDR3 is TGTGCCAGCAGTACAAGAGGGGAGCAGTACTTC. Amino acid sequence: CASSTRGEQYF.

The chain links TRBV7-9 to TRBJ2-5; D unclear. V lost 2 bases and J 3 bases, leaving 10 bases between the germline ends. This CDR3 has 14 amino acids. Looked up from germline, CDR1 is SEHNR and CDR2 is FQNEAQ (reference sequence). The CDR3 loop reads CASSLRGPKETQYF. Written as DNA, the CDR3 is TGTGCCAGCAGCTTACGTGGCCCGAAAGAGACCCAGTACTTC.

This sequence joins TRBV11-3 and TRBJ2-1; 11 bases map to TRBD2. The germline CDR1 and CDR2 sequences are SGHNT and YENEEA. V gave up 1 base and J gave up 9 bases; unmatched junction bases: 5. The CDR3 is 15 residues long. This CDR3 is CASSLVVLAGVEQFF. The CDR3 DNA is TGTGCCAGCAGCTTAGTAGTACTAGCGGGAGTTGAGCAGTTCTTC.

V gene TRBV30 combines with J gene TRBJ1-1; TRBD1 might be the D (6 bases). This CDR3 is 15 amino acids long. Germline V CDR1 and CDR2: GTSNPN, SVGIG (reference sequence). The V end lost 7 bases, the J end lost 1 base, and 19 bases lay between the germline ends. This CDR3 is CAFSGQGTQNTEAFF. For the CDR3, the DNA is TGTGCCTTTTCTGGTCAGGGGACGCAGAACACTGAAGCTTTCTTT.

The chain carries TRBV3-1 (or the pseudogene TRBV3-2) and TRBJ1-1, with D possibly matching TRBD1 (6 bases). The CDR3 contains 14 residues. V lost 0 bases to trimming and J lost 10 bases, with 15 bases between them. In germline, CDR1 is LGHDT, CDR2 YNNKEL (reference sequence). The DNA for the CDR3 is TGTGCCAGCAGCCAAGATACCGGACAGAGAATAGCTTTCTTT. This gives the protein CASSQDTGQRIAFF.

The chain employs TRBV24-1 and TRBJ1-2; the D is unclear. Germline V CDR1 and CDR2: KGHDR, SFDVKD. The CDR3 is 11 residues long. Trimming cost V 4 bases and J 9 bases, with 8 bases left between them. CDR3 DNA: TGTGCCACCAGTGAGGGAGGGAGCTACACCTTC. Its translation: CATSEGGSYTF.

The V gene is TRBV7-8, the J gene TRBJ2-1, with D tentatively TRBD2 (6 bases). V lost 0 bases and J 9 bases, leaving 18 bases between the germline ends. Germline V lookup: CDR1 SGHVS, CDR2 FQNEAQ. The CDR3 consists of 16 residues. The CDR3 spells CASSLALGTPEGEQFF. CDR3 bases: TGTGCCAGCAGCTTAGCGCTTGGGACTCCGGAGGGTGAGCAGTTCTTC.

The rearrangement uses TRBV7-9 and TRBJ1-2; tentatively, D is TRBD1 (6 bases). Germline V gives CDR1 SEHNR, CDR2 FQNEAQ (reference sequence). The ends were cut back, 5 bases at V and 8 bases at J, with 9 bases in the middle. This CDR3 has 11 residues. The DNA for the CDR3 is TGTGCCAGCAGCCCAGGGGACGGCTACACCTTC. It yields the protein CASSPGDGYTF.

The genes are TRBV7-3 and TRBJ2-3; 10 bases align to TRBD2. The trim removed 5 bases at V and 8 bases at J, leaving 7 bases unmatched. This CDR3 is built from 14 residues. CDR1 is SGHTA, CDR2 FQGTGA, per germline. CDR3: CASSSYGTSATQYF. CDR3 nucleotide sequence: TGTGCCAGCAGCAGTTACGGGACTAGCGCTACGCAGTATTTT.

The chain carries TRBV30 and TRBJ2-1; 9 nucleotides align to TRBD2. The CDR3 length is 17 residues. Germline CDR1 is GTSNPN and CDR2 is SVGIG (reference sequence). V shed 6 bases and J 6 bases; nucleotides not matched to a gene: 18. The CDR3 loop reads CACSGGSVRLAANEQFF. As DNA, the CDR3 is TGTGCCTGCTCGGGGGGATCCGTTCGACTAGCGGCCAATGAGCAGTTCTTC.

The gene calls are TRBV6-5 and TRBJ2-3, with TRBD2 as a possible D gene (6 bases). V dropped 0 bases and J dropped 1 base, with 8 bases sitting between them. The germline CDR1 and CDR2 sequences are MNHEY and SVGAGI. This CDR3 is built from 15 residues. This CDR3 reads CASSYSPGGTDTQYF. For the CDR3, the DNA is TGTGCCAGCAGTTACTCCCCGGGGGGCACAGATACGCAGTATTTT.

The gene calls are TRBV5-1 and TRBJ2-5, with TRBD1 as a possible D gene (6 bases). The germline CDR1 and CDR2 sequences are SGHRS and YFSETQ. The V end was cut by 1 base, the J end by 1 base, with 11 bases between. This CDR3 has 15 residues. Here the CDR3 DNA reads TGCGCCAGCAGCTTGACAGGGTTGCCCCAAGAGACCCAGTACTTC. It specifies CASSLTGLPQETQYF.

The gene calls are TRBV29-1 and TRBJ2-1, with 9 bases aligning to TRBD2. The CDR3 has 14 residues. Germline V CDR1 and CDR2: SQVTM, ANQGSEA. V shed 3 bases, J shed 7 bases, and the junction held 7 bases outside the gene matches. The CDR3: CSVEAGGLLNEQFF. The CDR3 nucleotides are TGCAGCGTTGAGGCGGGAGGGCTTTTAAATGAGCAGTTCTTC.

V gene TRBV5-1 combines with J gene TRBJ1-1; no firm D call. The CDR3 contains 13 residues. V was trimmed by 1 base and J by 7 bases, leaving 11 bases between them. Germline CDR1 SGHRS, CDR2 YFSETQ. CDR3 nucleotides: TGCGCCAGCAGCTTGACAGACAAATATGAAGCTTTCTTT. It codes for CASSLTDKYEAFF.

The rearrangement uses TRBV11-3 and TRBJ2-7; 8 nucleotides match TRBD1. Germline lookup yields CDR1 SGHNT and CDR2 YENEEA. The V gene end was trimmed by 4 bases and the J gene end by 6 bases; junction bases not matched to a gene: 11. The CDR3 covers 15 residues. The CDR3 region is CASSSTGVVQGEQYF. The DNA for the CDR3 is TGTGCCAGCAGCTCGACAGGGGTGGTCCAGGGCGAGCAGTACTTC.

The rearrangement joins TRBV6-2 or TRBV6-3 to TRBJ2-7; D is perhaps TRBD2 (6 bases). Deletions cut 2 bases from V and 0 bases from J, with 11 bases between. This CDR3 is 15 amino acids long. Germline CDR1 reads MNHEY; CDR2 reads SVGEGT. The CDR3 protein is CASSYDFGSSYEQYF. DNA for the CDR3: TGTGCCAGCAGTTACGACTTCGGGAGCTCCTACGAGCAGTACTTC.